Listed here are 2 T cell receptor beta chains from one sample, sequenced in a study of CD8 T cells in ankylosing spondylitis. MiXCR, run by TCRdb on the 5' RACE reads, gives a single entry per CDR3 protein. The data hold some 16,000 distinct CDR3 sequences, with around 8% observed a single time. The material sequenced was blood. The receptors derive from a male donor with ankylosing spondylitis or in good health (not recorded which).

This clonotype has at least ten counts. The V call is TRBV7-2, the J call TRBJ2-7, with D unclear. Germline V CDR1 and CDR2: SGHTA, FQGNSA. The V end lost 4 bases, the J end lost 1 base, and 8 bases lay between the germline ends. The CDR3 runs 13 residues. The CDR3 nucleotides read TGTGCCAGCAGCTCCCGTGAGTCCTACGAGCAGTACGTC. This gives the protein CASSSRESYEQYV.

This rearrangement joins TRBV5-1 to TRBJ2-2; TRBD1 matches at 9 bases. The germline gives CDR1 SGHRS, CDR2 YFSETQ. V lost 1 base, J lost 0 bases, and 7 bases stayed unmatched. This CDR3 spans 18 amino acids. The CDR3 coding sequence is TGCGCCAGCAGCTTGATTTGGCGACAGGGGGCGAACACCGGGGAGCTGTTTTTT. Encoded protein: CASSLIWRQGANTGELFF.